The TCR beta chain described here comes from a study of T cell changes during pregnancy in multiple sclerosis. Sequencing was performed with immunoSEQ multiplex PCR; in TCRdb, only in-frame clones are kept and a portion is missing. The table lists approximately 120,000 clones, about 96% of them singletons. This CDR3 has 15 residues. Germline assignment: CDR1 MNHEY and CDR2 SVGAGI. V dropped 6 bases and J dropped 0; count of bases not matched to a gene: 4. This chain connects TRBV6-5 to TRBJ1-5, with 8 bases matching TRBD1. This clonotype was sampled from a female donor with multiple sclerosis, enrolled in a pregnancy study. Source: peripheral blood, taken after pregnancy. Written as DNA, the CDR3 is TGTGCCAGCAGACTTGACAGGGGTAGCAATCAGCCCCAGCATTTT. Its protein product is CASRLDRGSNQPQHF.